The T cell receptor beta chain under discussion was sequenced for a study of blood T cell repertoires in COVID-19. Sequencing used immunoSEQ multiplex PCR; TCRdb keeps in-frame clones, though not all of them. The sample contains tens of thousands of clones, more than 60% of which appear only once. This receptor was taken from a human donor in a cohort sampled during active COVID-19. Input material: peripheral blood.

CDR3 amino acids: CASSQATGSLREKLFF. Here the CDR3 DNA reads TGTGCCAGCAGCCAGGCTACAGGGTCGCTTAGAGAAAAACTGTTTTTT. The chain uses TRBV3-1 (or the pseudogene TRBV3-2) and TRBJ1-4; possibly TRBD1 for D (6 bases). The CDR3 has 16 residues. V dropped 3 bases and J dropped 8 bases, with 19 bases sitting between them. The germline V gene encodes CDR1 LGHDT and CDR2 YNNKEL (reference sequence).